This record concerns one TCR beta chain sequence. Its antigen remains unidentified. This CDR3 is built from 15 residues. Germline V CDR1 and CDR2: DFQATT, SNEGSKA (reference sequence). The junction had 5 bases not matched to a gene; V was cut back by 3 bases and J by 2 bases. These data originate in a study of blood T cells in healthy people across ages. Study-wide points: Fewer expanded clones and more diversity marked long-lived versus aged donors.

For the second PCR, which ran for roughly 6 to 11 cycles, a sample-barcoded 5' primer and a J-beta primer mix were used. TCRdb reprocessed the 5' RACE reads with MiXCR, giving one entry per CDR3 protein. In the table there are about 680,000 distinct CDR3 sequences, around 49% of which are singletons. Isolation of PBMCs gave at least 7 million cells per sample. The sequenced sample consisted of blood. The sequence derives from a woman aged 60-70 years in good health. The chain recombines TRBV20-1 with TRBJ2-1; 9 positions agree with TRBD1. The CDR3 is CSARVRDRAYNEQFF. The CDR3 bases are TGCAGTGCTAGGGTTCGGGACAGGGCCTACAATGAGCAGTTCTTC.